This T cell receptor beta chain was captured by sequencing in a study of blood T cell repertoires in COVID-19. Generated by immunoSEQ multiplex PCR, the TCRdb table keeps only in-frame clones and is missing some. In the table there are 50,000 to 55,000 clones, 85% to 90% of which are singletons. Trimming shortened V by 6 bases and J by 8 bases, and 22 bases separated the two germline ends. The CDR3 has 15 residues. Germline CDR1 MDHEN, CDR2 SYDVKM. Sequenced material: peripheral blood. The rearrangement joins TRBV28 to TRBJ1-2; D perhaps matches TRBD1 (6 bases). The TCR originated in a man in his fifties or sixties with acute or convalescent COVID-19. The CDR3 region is CASRQIDRPARGYTF. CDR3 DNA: TGTGCCAGCAGGCAAATAGACAGGCCCGCGCGCGGCTACACCTTC.